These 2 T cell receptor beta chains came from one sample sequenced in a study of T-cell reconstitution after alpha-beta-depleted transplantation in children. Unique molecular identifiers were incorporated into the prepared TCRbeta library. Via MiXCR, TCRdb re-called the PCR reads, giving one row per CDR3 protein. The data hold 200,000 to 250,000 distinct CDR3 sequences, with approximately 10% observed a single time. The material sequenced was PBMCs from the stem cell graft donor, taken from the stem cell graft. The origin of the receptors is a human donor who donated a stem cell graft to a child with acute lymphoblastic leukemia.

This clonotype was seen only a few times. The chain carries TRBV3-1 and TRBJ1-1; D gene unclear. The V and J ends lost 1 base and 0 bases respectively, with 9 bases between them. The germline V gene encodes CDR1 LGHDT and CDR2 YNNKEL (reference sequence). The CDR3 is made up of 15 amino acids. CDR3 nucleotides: TGTGCCAGCAGCCAAGGGTCTAGGTTGAACACTGAAGCTTTCTTT. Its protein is CASSQGSRLNTEAFF.

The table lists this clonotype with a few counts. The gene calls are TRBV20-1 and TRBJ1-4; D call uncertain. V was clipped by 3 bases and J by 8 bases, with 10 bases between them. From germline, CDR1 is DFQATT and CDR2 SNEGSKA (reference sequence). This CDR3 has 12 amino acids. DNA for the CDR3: TGCAGTGCTAGCCCTTCCAGGGAAAAACTGTTTTTT. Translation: CSASPSREKLFF.